Below, 27 T cell receptor beta chains from the same sample are listed, as sequenced in a study of CD8 T cells in ankylosing spondylitis. TCRdb redid the calling of the 5' RACE reads with MiXCR, one entry per CDR3 protein. This sample has approximately 290,000 distinct CDR3 sequences; roughly 20% occur once, and the top ten carry 3.5%. Source material: blood, either unsorted or a sorted T cell fraction (not recorded which). The receptors here all came from a female donor with ankylosing spondylitis or in good health (not recorded which).

The chain uses TRBV5-1 and TRBJ1-2; no clear D gene. The V end lost 4 bases, the J end lost 6 bases, and 16 bases lay between the germline ends. The CDR3 runs 14 residues. The germline CDR1 and CDR2 sequences are SGHRS and YFSETQ. The CDR3 spells CASSPHAGFDGYTF. Written as DNA, the CDR3 is TGCGCCAGCAGCCCCCATGCCGGGTTTGATGGCTACACCTTC. Full variable domain (missing parts from reference TRBV5-1 and TRBJ1-2): KAGVTQTPRYLIKTRGQQVTLSCSPISGHRSVSWYQQTPGQGLQFLFEYFSETQRNKGNFPGRFSGRQFSNSRSEMNVSTLELGDSALYLCASSPHAGFDGYTFGSGTRLTVV.

This clonotype was observed at least ten times. The chain combines TRBV20-1 with TRBJ2-1; 10 positions agree with TRBD2. This CDR3 spans 15 amino acids. CDR1 is DFQATT, CDR2 SNEGSKA, per germline (reference sequence). Trimming cost V 0 bases and J 4 bases; bases outside gene matches: 3. Here the CDR3 reads CSAREATSGYNEQFF. The CDR3 region has the DNA TGCAGTGCTAGAGAGGCGACTAGCGGGTACAATGAGCAGTTCTTC.

The table lists this clonotype with a few counts. Written as DNA, the CDR3 is TGTGCCAGCAGTTTTGACAGAAGCTCCTATAATTCACCCCTCCACTTT. Amino acid sequence: CASSFDRSSYNSPLHF. The gene calls are TRBV12-3 or TRBV12-4 and TRBJ1-6, with a possible D match to TRBD1 (5 bases). Deletions cut 3 bases from V and 0 bases from J, with 9 bases between. The CDR3 sequence is 16 residues long.

This clonotype was observed a handful of times. CDR3 residues: CASSLDGTPQETQYF. Here the CDR3 DNA reads TGTGCCAGCAGCTTAGATGGGACACCCCAAGAGACCCAGTACTTC. The V and J genes are TRBV11-3 and TRBJ2-5; tentatively, D is TRBD1 (6 bases). Germline V gives CDR1 SGHNT, CDR2 YENEEA. This CDR3 is built from 15 residues. Trimming stripped 0 bases from V and 1 base from J, with 9 bases between.

The J gene is TRBJ2-6, the V gene TRBV29-1, with D uncertain. Trimming removed 1 base at V and 3 bases at J, with 1 base between. This CDR3 is built from 12 residues. Germline CDR1 is SQVTM and CDR2 is ANQGSEA. The CDR3 DNA is TGCAGCGTTGAAGGTGGGGCCAACGTCCTGACTTTC. Amino acid sequence: CSVEGGANVLTF.

This clonotype was recorded a few times. The chain couples TRBV6-2 or TRBV6-3 to TRBJ2-1; D is possibly TRBD2 (5 bases). The CDR3 is 18 amino acids. Between the trimmed V and J ends, which lost 0 bases and 9 bases, there was a span of 24 bases. Germline V CDR1 and CDR2: MNHEY, SVGEGT. The CDR3: CASSYSTLDSTPGPEQFF. The CDR3 DNA follows: TGTGCCAGCAGTTACTCGACCCTGGACTCAACCCCTGGGCCTGAGCAGTTCTTC.

The gene calls are TRBV7-3 and TRBJ2-1, with 10 bases lining up with TRBD2. Trimming took 4 bases from V and 9 from J; bases not matched to a gene: 9. This CDR3 has 15 amino acids. CDR1 and CDR2 from the germline V gene are SGHTA and FQGTGA. CDR3 sequence (DNA): TGTGCCAGCAGCTCCGAGCGGGAGGGCCCCGTTGAGCAGTTCTTC. This gives the protein CASSSEREGPVEQFF.

This clonotype was detected ten times or more. The rearrangement uses TRBV29-1 and TRBJ2-7, with D possibly being TRBD2 (5 bases). Deletions cut 7 bases from V and 0 bases from J, with 16 bases between. Per germline, CDR1 SQVTM and CDR2 ANQGSEA. The CDR3 runs 14 residues. The CDR3 protein is CSASLDATSYEQYF. The CDR3 DNA sequence: TGCAGCGCTTCACTAGATGCCACCTCCTACGAGCAGTACTTC.

This chain links TRBV7-9 with TRBJ1-2; perhaps TRBD1 as D (6 bases). Germline V gene lookup returns CDR1 SEHNR and CDR2 FQNEAQ (reference sequence). The CDR3 length is 15 residues. V dropped 5 bases and J dropped 3 bases, with 16 bases sitting between them. Here the CDR3 DNA reads TGTGCCAGCAGCCGCTCAGGGGCGAGGTACTATGGCTACACCTTC. Translation: CASSRSGARYYGYTF.

V and J are TRBV20-1 and TRBJ1-5, with TRBD1 identical over 8 bases. Germline CDR1 DFQATT, CDR2 SNEGSKA (reference sequence). With V trimmed by 0 bases and J by 1 base, 8 bases remained unmatched. The CDR3 sequence is 17 residues long. The CDR3 loop reads CSARDPGGAGSNQPQHF. DNA for the CDR3: TGCAGTGCTAGAGATCCAGGGGGCGCGGGGAGCAATCAGCCCCAGCATTTT.

This clonotype came up a few times. The genes are TRBV28 and TRBJ1-4, with D hard to call. V gave up 5 bases and J gave up 0 bases, with 22 bases separating them. The CDR3 totals 19 residues. Germline CDR1 reads MDHEN; CDR2 reads SYDVKM. The CDR3 region has the DNA TGTGCCAGCAGTGCCCACGGTGGTGGCAGGCTTCCAACTAATGAAAAACTGTTTTTT. Protein sequence: CASSAHGGGRLPTNEKLFF.

This clonotype was seen a few times. V usage is TRBV5-1 and J usage is TRBJ1-1; D unresolved. V was shortened by 4 bases and J by 4 bases, with 23 bases between the two germline ends. Per germline, CDR1 SGHRS and CDR2 YFSETQ. The CDR3 spans 17 residues. CDR3: CASSRPSSSLRSTEAFF. The CDR3 DNA reads TGCGCCAGCAGCCGGCCGAGTAGTAGCCTCCGGAGCACTGAAGCTTTCTTT.

The chain has TRBV28 and TRBJ2-5, with D maybe TRBD2 (5 bases). Trimming stripped 2 bases from V and 4 bases from J, with 11 bases between. Germline V CDR1 and CDR2: MDHEN, SYDVKM. The CDR3 extends over 14 amino acids. CDR3 nucleotide sequence: TGTGCCAGCAGTTTACCGGGAATCTTAGAGACCCAGTACTTC. Encoded protein: CASSLPGILETQYF.

This clonotype occurred many times. The V call is TRBV7-9, the J call TRBJ2-1; 7 nucleotides match TRBD2. The V and J ends lost 2 bases and 5 bases, in that order; junction bases with no gene match: 6. CDR3 size: 15 residues. CDR1 SEHNR and CDR2 FQNEAQ come from the germline V gene (reference sequence). The CDR3 bases are TGTGCCAGCAGCTTAAGCGGGATCACCCACAATGAGCAGTTCTTC. Its translation is CASSLSGITHNEQFF. Complete variable domain (other parts from reference TRBV7-9 and TRBJ2-1): DTGVSQNPRHKITKRGQNVTFRCDPISEHNRLYWYRQTLGQGPEFLTYFQNEAQLEKSRLLSDRFSAERPKGSFSTLEIQRTEQGDSAMYLCASSLSGITHNEQFFGPGTRLTVL.

There are a few counts of this clonotype. V gene TRBV30 combines with J gene TRBJ1-2, with D perhaps matching TRBD1 (5 bases). Per germline, CDR1 GTSNPN and CDR2 SVGIG (reference sequence). Trimming pared 2 bases from V and 4 bases from J, leaving 17 bases between. The CDR3 runs 15 residues. The CDR3 region has the DNA TGTGCCTGGAGTAGGACATCCCCGACAGTCTATGGCTACACCTTC. Protein sequence: CAWSRTSPTVYGYTF.

This chain links TRBV20-1 with TRBJ2-1; 9 positions match TRBD2. Germline values: CDR1 DFQATT, CDR2 SNEGSKA (reference sequence). Germline trimming cut 4 bases from V and 5 bases from J; bases unmatched to any gene: 6. This CDR3 contains 14 residues. The CDR3 DNA reads as TGCAGTGCTATAAGCGGGAGGCCTAACAATGAGCAGTTCTTC. This codes for CSAISGRPNNEQFF.

This clonotype occurred a few times. This chain connects TRBV18 to TRBJ2-5; 7 nucleotides line up with TRBD1. CDR3 length: 16 residues. Trimming at V came to 3 bases and at J to 0 bases, leaving 7 bases not matched to a gene. From germline, CDR1 is KGHSH and CDR2 LQKENI. The CDR3 loop reads CASSPLQGPYQETQYF. The DNA of the CDR3 is TGTGCCAGCTCACCCTTACAGGGGCCGTACCAAGAGACCCAGTACTTC.

This clonotype turned up a few times. The chain carries TRBV20-1 and TRBJ1-1, with D unclear. CDR1 is DFQATT and CDR2 is SNEGSKA in the germline V gene (reference sequence). The CDR3 extends over 14 amino acids. Trimming pared 0 bases from V and 1 base from J, leaving 9 bases between. CDR3 residues: CSARDPSRNTEAFF. The CDR3 coding sequence is TGCAGTGCTAGAGATCCGTCCAGGAACACTGAAGCTTTCTTT.

This clonotype was seen repeatedly, ten times or more. The chain joins TRBV3-1 to TRBJ2-1; TRBD2 agrees at 13 bases. The CDR3 runs to 18 residues. The ends lost 4 bases at V and 5 bases at J; junction bases unmatched: 11. Germline V CDR1 and CDR2: LGHDT, YNNKEL (reference sequence). CDR3 residues: CASSPPRMGTSGNNEQFF. The CDR3 DNA reads TGTGCCAGCAGCCCCCCTCGAATGGGGACTAGCGGGAACAATGAGCAGTTCTTC.

The rearrangement joins TRBV5-1 to TRBJ1-2; 7 positions agree with TRBD1. The ends lost 5 bases at V and 3 bases at J; junction bases unmatched: 10. The germline gives CDR1 SGHRS, CDR2 YFSETQ. The CDR3 has 15 residues. The CDR3 region is CASSGQESGDYGYTF. The CDR3 DNA reads as TGCGCCAGCAGTGGACAGGAAAGTGGCGACTATGGCTACACCTTC.

The V call is TRBV5-5, the J call TRBJ2-7, with a possible D match to TRBD1 (6 bases). Deletions cut 4 bases from V and 6 bases from J, with 8 bases between. The germline gives CDR1 SGHKS, CDR2 YYEKEE (reference sequence). CDR3 length: 11 amino acids. The CDR3 is CASSVRGEQYF. The CDR3 DNA is TGTGCCAGCAGCGTCAGGGGCGAGCAGTACTTC.

This clonotype turned up a few times. The chain combines TRBV24-1 with TRBJ2-7; 7 nucleotides match TRBD2. V trimming: 12 bases; J trimming: 2 bases; junction bases outside the gene matches: 9. CDR1 and CDR2 from the germline V gene are KGHDR and SFDVKD. The CDR3 is 13 amino acids. Written as DNA, the CDR3 is TGTGCCCATAGGCGGGAGATGGCCTACGAGCAGTACTTC. This translates into CAHRREMAYEQYF.

V is TRBV5-1 and J is TRBJ2-7; D unclear. This CDR3 contains 14 residues. The V gene's germline CDR1 is SGHRS and CDR2 YFSETQ. V was pared by 3 bases and J by 2 bases, with 12 bases between. The CDR3 reads CASSYFQTTYEQYF. The DNA for the CDR3 is TGCGCCAGCAGCTACTTTCAAACGACCTACGAGCAGTACTTC.

The rearrangement uses TRBV13 and TRBJ2-3; TRBD2 agrees at 7 bases. Germline V CDR1 and CDR2: PRHDT, FYEKMQ (reference sequence). CDR3 length: 13 residues. J lost 6 bases, V lost 4 bases, and 4 bases had no gene match. Written as DNA, the CDR3 is TGTGCCAGCAGCTCAGACGGGAGGGATACGCAGTATTTT. Translation: CASSSDGRDTQYF.

This chain connects TRBV6-2 or TRBV6-3 to TRBJ2-1; the D gene is possibly TRBD2 (6 bases). The CDR3 length is 15 residues. Trimming shortened V by 4 bases and J by 0 bases, and 10 bases separated the two germline ends. Germline-derived CDR1 and CDR2 are MNHEY and SVGEGT. The chain's CDR3 is CASSFMRGSYNEQFF. Written as DNA, the CDR3 is TGTGCCAGCAGTTTCATGCGGGGCTCCTACAATGAGCAGTTCTTC.

This clonotype has ten or more counts. V gene TRBV7-9 combines with J gene TRBJ2-1; 13 bases fit TRBD2. Germline CDR1 reads SEHNR; CDR2 reads FQNEAQ (reference sequence). The CDR3 totals 17 residues. Trimming took 6 bases from V and 6 from J; bases not matched to a gene: 11. CDR3 sequence (DNA): TGTGCCAGCAGACATGGACTAGCGGGAGTCTGGCGCAATGAGCAGTTCTTC. It yields the protein CASRHGLAGVWRNEQFF.

J is TRBJ2-5 and V is TRBV7-6; unclear D gene. Trimming cost V 0 bases and J 1 base, with 9 bases left between them. The CDR3 length is 15 residues. Per the germline V gene, CDR1 is SGHVS and CDR2 is FNYEAQ. CDR3 bases: TGTGCCAGCAGCTTAGCGGTACATTTCCAAGAGACCCAGTACTTC. Translation: CASSLAVHFQETQYF. Full variable domain (outside the CDR3, taken from reference TRBV7-6 and TRBJ2-5): GAGVSQSPRYKVTKRGQDVALRCDPISGHVSLYWYRQALGQGPEFLTYFNYEAQQDKSGLPNDRFSAERPEGSISTLTIQRTEQRDSAMYRCASSLAVHFQETQYFGPGTRLLVL.